This T cell receptor beta chain emerged from a study of T cell repertoires in cytomegalovirus infection. Study-level information: CMV epitopes that were recently identified and HLA-C-restricted were used alongside well-studied HLA-B-restricted ones. Public TCR beta signature analysis indicated the presence of both CMV infection and matching HLA type.

TCRdb itself ran the reads through MiXCR, one entry per CDR3 protein. The profile shows about 480,000 distinct CDR3 sequences, roughly a third of them singletons. This clonotype was seen a few times. Its antigen is unidentified. From germline, CDR1 is LNHDA and CDR2 SQIVND (reference sequence). The CDR3 totals 13 residues. Trimming cost V 4 bases and J 2 bases, with 7 bases left between them. Regarding the study as a whole: The cumulative frequency of public TCR beta families distinguished individuals who carried CMV together with the relevant HLA. In two of eight donors, the top clonotype was HLA-C-restricted CMV-specific.

The source of this sequence is a human donor in good health (CMV status not recorded). Some clones in this sample may be carry-over from other donors' samples. The V gene is TRBV19, the J gene TRBJ2-3; D remains ambiguous. The source was cultured PBMCs, collected from culture after CMV antigen stimulation. Here the CDR3 DNA reads TGTGCCAGTAGTAAGGTTTACACAGATACGCAGTATTTT. Its protein is CASSKVYTDTQYF. Using reference TRBV19 and TRBJ2-3 for the parts outside the CDR3, the full variable domain is DGGITQSPKYLFRKEGQNVTLSCEQNLNHDAMYWYRQDPGQGLRLIYYSQIVNDFQKGDIAEGYSVSREKKESFPLTVTSAQKNPTAFYLCASSKVYTDTQYFGPGTRLTVL.